This T cell receptor beta chain is drawn from a study of regulatory T cells in long-lasting Graves disease. The authors built TCR beta libraries using iRepertoire HTBI primers and Arm-PCR of CDR3 regions. TCRdb re-called the multiplex PCR reads through MiXCR, storing one row per CDR3 protein. The profile shows hundreds of thousands of distinct CDR3 sequences, more than 20% of them singletons. The sample's time point: persistent/refractory GD, antithyroid drugs over 5 years with positive TRAb. PBMC-extracted RNA yielded the TCR library. By American Thyroid Association guidelines, Graves' disease was diagnosed in the cohort. This clonotype was detected many times. The CDR3 runs 15 residues. CDR1 SGHTA and CDR2 FQGNSA come from the germline V gene. V was clipped by 1 base and J by 7 bases, with 17 bases between them.

This TCR was recovered from a female donor with Graves disease. The sequences come from peripheral blood mononuclear cells (PBMCs), collected when the disease was refractory, from a patient treated with antithyroid drugs. The chain recombines TRBV7-2 with TRBJ2-7; D is perhaps TRBD2 (6 bases). The CDR3 DNA reads as TGTGCCAGCAGCTTAGACGGGAGTTGGAGGCGGGAGCAGTACTTC. Protein: CASSLDGSWRREQYF.